The text below deals with one TCR beta chain. Its cognate antigen has yet to be identified. Per-base qualities were not stored, and no clone one base away is much larger. The sample comes from a study of T cell responses to AZD1222 COVID-19 vaccine (dated by TCRdb to the early 2020s). Describing the broader study: AZD1222 recipients given second doses at about 4 weeks or at about 12 weeks were pooled, since spike-specific TCR depth and breadth were not found to differ between the two schedules. A total of around 240 trial participants underwent TCR sequencing, of whom 207 had received two doses of AZD1222 and some 26 had received two doses of the MenACWY control vaccine. Trial participants were enrolled into age subgroups of 18-55, 56-69 and 70-plus years, which contained roughly 150, 30 and 60 TCR-sequenced participants, respectively.

The time point label corresponds to: baseline before first vaccination. Vaccinee samples came from UK trials COV001 and COV002, including a single-blind randomized controlled phase 2/3 trial of AZD1222 (ChAdOx1 nCoV-19) in healthy adults. Trial participant PBMC samples were collected at day 0 and day 28 after the second dose for TCRbeta chain sequencing. The germline ends are 13 bases apart after V is trimmed by 0 bases and J by 4 bases. CDR3 length: 15 amino acids, cysteine to phenylalanine. Only CDR3 DNA remains: 45 bases, in frame from the first base. CDR1 and CDR2 are read off the germline V gene as SGDLS and YYNGEE. The CDR3 regions of human TCRbeta chains were subjected to immunosequencing. The authors' analysis ran thus. TCRs in the repertoires were matched against a reference library of SARS-CoV-2-specific TCRs that had been generated with the MIRA antigen-specificity platform. Breadth was defined as the fraction of unique TCRs that were SARS-CoV-2-associated, and depth was defined as the fraction of total T cells that were SARS-CoV-2-associated. Each spike-specific TCR was assigned to its reactive spike region and to a CD4 or CD8 class using the MIRA data. Log10-transformed breadth and depth values were compared by one-way ANOVA with Sidak's multiple comparisons tests. Sourced from immuneACCESS, this table was stored by TCRdb with only in-frame sequences that have V and J called. A share of the clones is absent; for the studies checked, an unresolved V gene accounts for under half, and the remainder has no known explanation. V and J calls and clone size are given by that table; D and trimming were obtained from the DNA. The table for this sample lists around 120,000 clones; more than 85% of them were counted only once. The ten largest clones capture 2.4% of the sample.

Overall study results and their limits: Vaccine-associated CD4 TCRs spanned the whole spike protein, with dominant responses in regions 160-218 and 743-854. Only five to seven AZD1222 recipients were SARS-CoV-2 seropositive at baseline, limiting conclusions about previously exposed vaccinees. Because no day 14 peak-response samples were available, the repertoires could be characterized only after the peak T cell response. A significant rise in spike-specific TCR breadth and depth was observed after two AZD1222 doses relative to day 0 and relative to MenACWY recipients. Reportedly, almost half of the unique spike-specific TCRs recognized epitopes lying outside the regions that are mutated in the B.1.351 and B.1.1.7 variants. Participants were mostly white British and included more females than males, and it was suggested by the authors that clonal diversity may have been underestimated. In the small 56-69-year group, the increase in depth fell short of significance, most likely because of low power.

The clonotype originates from an adult in good health. The V gene is TRBV9 and the J gene is TRBJ1-1, with no D gene named confidently. This material consisted of peripheral blood, taken on day 0 of AZD1222 vaccination. The DNA sequence is as follows: TGTGCCAGCAGCGTAGCCGGAGGCGCACCCACTGAAGCTTTCTTT. It specifies CASSVAGGAPTEAFF.